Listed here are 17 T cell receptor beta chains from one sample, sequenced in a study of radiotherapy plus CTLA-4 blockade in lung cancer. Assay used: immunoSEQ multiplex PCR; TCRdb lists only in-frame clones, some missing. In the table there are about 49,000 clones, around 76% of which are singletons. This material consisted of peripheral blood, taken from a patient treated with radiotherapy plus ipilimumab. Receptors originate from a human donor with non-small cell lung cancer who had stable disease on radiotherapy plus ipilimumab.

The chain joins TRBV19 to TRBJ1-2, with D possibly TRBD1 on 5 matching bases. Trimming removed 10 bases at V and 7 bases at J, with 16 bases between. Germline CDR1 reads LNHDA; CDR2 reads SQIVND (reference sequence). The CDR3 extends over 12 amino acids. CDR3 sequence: CATAGGASGYTF. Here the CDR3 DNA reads TGTGCCACCGCAGGCGGGGCTTCTGGCTACACCTTC.

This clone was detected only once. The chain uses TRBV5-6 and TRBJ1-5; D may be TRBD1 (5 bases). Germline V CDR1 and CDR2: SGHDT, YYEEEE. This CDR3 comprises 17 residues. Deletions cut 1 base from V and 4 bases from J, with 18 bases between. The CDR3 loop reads CASSLYSGYRGNQPQHF. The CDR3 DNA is TGTGCCAGCAGCTTGTACTCGGGTTACCGGGGGAATCAGCCCCAGCATTTT.

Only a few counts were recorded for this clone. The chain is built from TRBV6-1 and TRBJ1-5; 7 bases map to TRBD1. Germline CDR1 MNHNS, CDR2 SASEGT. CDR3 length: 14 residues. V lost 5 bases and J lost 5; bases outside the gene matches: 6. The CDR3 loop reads CASSSQGVHQPQHF. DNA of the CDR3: TGTGCCAGCAGTTCGCAGGGGGTTCATCAGCCCCAGCATTTT.

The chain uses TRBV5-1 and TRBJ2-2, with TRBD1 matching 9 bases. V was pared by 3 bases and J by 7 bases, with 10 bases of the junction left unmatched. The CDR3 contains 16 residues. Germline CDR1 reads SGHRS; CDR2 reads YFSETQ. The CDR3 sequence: CASSSGTGKSHGELFF. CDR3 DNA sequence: TGCGCCAGCAGCTCGGGGACAGGGAAGAGTCACGGGGAGCTGTTTTTT.

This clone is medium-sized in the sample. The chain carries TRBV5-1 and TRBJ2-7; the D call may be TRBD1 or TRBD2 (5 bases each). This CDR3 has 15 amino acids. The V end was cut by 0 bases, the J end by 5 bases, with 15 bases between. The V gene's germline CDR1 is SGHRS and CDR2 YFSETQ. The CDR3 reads CASSLAGTDVDEQYF. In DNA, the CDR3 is TGCGCCAGCAGCTTGGCCGGGACGGACGTAGACGAGCAGTACTTC.

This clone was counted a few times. The CDR3, as DNA: TGTGCCAGCAGTGCATCCGGGACTAGCGGAAACAATGAGCAGTTCTTC. It translates to CASSASGTSGNNEQFF. V and J are TRBV27 and TRBJ2-1, with TRBD2 matching over 11 bases. Losses at the gene ends were 5 bases for V and 5 bases for J; bases not matched to a gene: 8. Germline lookup yields CDR1 MNHEY and CDR2 SMNVEV (reference sequence). This CDR3 has 16 residues.

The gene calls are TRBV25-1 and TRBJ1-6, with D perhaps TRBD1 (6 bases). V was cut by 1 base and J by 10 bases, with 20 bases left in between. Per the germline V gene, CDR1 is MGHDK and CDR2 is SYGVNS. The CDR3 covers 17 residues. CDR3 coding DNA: TGTGCCAGCAGTGAATTTTTAACGGGGGCCCCCGGGTCACCCCTCCACTTT. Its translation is CASSEFLTGAPGSPLHF. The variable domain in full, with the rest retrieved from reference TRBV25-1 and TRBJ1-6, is EADIYQTPRYLVIGTGKKITLECSQTMGHDKMYWYQQDPGMELHLIHYSYGVNSTEKGDLSSESTVSRIRTEHFPLTLESARPSHTSQYLCASSEFLTGAPGSPLHFGNGTRLTVT.

The CDR3 nucleotides are TGTGCCAGTATAGCGGGCAATGGCTATAATTCACCCCTCCACTTT. Protein sequence: CASIAGNGYNSPLHF. The chain has TRBV19 and TRBJ1-6; D call uncertain. This CDR3 has 15 residues. Germline loops: CDR1 LNHDA, CDR2 SQIVND (reference sequence). Trimming pared 7 bases from V and 3 bases from J, leaving 13 bases between.

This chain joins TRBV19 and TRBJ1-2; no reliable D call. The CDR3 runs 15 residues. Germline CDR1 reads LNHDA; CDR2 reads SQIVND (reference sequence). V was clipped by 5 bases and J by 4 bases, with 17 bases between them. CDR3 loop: CASSSGPGGVYGYTF. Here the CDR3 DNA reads TGTGCCAGTAGTTCGGGCCCCGGCGGGGTCTATGGCTACACCTTC. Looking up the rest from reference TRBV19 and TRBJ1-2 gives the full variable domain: DGGITQSPKYLFRKEGQNVTLSCEQNLNHDAMYWYRQDPGQGLRLIYYSQIVNDFQKGDIAEGYSVSREKKESFPLTVTSAQKNPTAFYLCASSSGPGGVYGYTFGSGTRLTVV.

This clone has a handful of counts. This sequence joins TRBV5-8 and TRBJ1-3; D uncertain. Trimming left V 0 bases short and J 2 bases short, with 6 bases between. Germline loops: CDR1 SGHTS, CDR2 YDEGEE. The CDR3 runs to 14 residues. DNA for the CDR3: TGTGCCAGCAGCTTGGGGGTTACTGGAAACACCATATATTTT. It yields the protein CASSLGVTGNTIYF.

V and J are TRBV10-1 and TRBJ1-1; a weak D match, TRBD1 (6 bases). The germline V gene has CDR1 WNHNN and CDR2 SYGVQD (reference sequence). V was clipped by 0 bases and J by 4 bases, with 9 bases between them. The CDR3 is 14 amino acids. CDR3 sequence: CASSESGAGTEAFF. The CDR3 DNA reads TGCGCCAGCAGTGAGTCGGGGGCTGGCACTGAAGCTTTCTTT.

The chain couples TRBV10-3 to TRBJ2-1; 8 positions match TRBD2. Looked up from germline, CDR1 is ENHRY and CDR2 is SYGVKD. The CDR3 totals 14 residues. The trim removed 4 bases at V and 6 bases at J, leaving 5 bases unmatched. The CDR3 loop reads CAISGGGGTNEQFF. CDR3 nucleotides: TGTGCCATCAGTGGTGGCGGGGGGACCAATGAGCAGTTCTTC.

This CDR3 is CASNRREAGGRSDTQYF. CDR3 nucleotides: TGTGCCTCAAACCGAAGGGAAGCGGGGGGGCGATCAGATACGCAGTATTTT. The chain joins TRBV30 to TRBJ2-3; 10 nucleotides line up with TRBD2. This CDR3 comprises 17 residues. V lost 7 bases, J lost 4 bases, and 17 bases stayed unmatched. Germline V gene sequence: CDR1 GTSNPN, CDR2 SVGIG (reference sequence). The variable domain in full, completed from reference TRBV30 and TRBJ2-3, reads SQTIHQWPATLVQPVGSPLSLECTVEGTSNPNLYWYRQAAGRGLQLLFYSVGIGQISSEVPQNLSASRPQDRQFILSSKKLLLSDSGFYLCASNRREAGGRSDTQYFGPGTRLTVL.

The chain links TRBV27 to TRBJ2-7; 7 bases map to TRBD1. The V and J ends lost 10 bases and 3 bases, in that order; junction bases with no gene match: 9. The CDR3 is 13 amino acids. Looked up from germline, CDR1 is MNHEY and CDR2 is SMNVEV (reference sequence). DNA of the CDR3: TGTGCCACCGCCCAGGGACAGCACTACGAGCAGTACTTC. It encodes CATAQGQHYEQYF.

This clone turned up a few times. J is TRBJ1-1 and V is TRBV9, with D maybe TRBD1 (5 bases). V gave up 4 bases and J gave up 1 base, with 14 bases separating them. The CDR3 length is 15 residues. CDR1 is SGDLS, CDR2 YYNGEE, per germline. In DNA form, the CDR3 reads TGTGCCAGCAGCTTGCGCCCCGGGGGGAACACTGAAGCTTTCTTT. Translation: CASSLRPGGNTEAFF.

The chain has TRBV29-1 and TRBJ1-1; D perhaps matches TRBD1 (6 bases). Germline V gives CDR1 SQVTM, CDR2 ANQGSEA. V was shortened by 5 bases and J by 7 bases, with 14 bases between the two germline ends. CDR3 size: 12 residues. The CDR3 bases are TGCAGCGTTAAACAGGGCGGATTTGAAGCTTTCTTT. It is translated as CSVKQGGFEAFF.

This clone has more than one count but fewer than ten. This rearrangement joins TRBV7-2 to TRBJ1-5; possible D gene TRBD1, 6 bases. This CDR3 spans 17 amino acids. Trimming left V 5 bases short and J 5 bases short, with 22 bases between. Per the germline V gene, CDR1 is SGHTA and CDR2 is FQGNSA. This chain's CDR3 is CASSQGGRAGDYQPQHF. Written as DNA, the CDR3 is TGTGCCAGCAGCCAAGGGGGAAGGGCAGGGGACTATCAGCCCCAGCATTTT. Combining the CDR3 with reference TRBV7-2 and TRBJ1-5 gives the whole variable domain GAGVSQSPSNKVTEKGKDVELRCDPISGHTALYWYRQSLGQGLEFLIYFQGNSAPDKSGLPSDRFSAERTGGSVSTLTIQRTQQEDSAVYLCASSQGGRAGDYQPQHFGDGTRLSIL.